This TCR beta chain was retrieved from a study of T cell repertoires in cytomegalovirus infection. For this clonotype: Its antigen is undetermined.

The V end was cut by 0 bases, the J end by 0 bases, with 12 bases between. Germline CDR1 is LGHNA and CDR2 is YSLEER. The CDR3 has 17 residues. MiXCR was run by TCRdb on the reads, yielding one entry per CDR3 protein. In the table there are under 200,000 distinct CDR3 sequences, approximately 21% of which are singletons. General study findings and limits: HLA-C-restricted, CMV-specific TCR beta clonotypes were dominant ex vivo.

The chain is built from TRBV4-3 and TRBJ2-1; tentative D call: TRBD2 (5 bases). The sequencing used CD8+ T cells from cultured PBMCs, collected from culture after CMV antigen stimulation. The receptor was derived from a human donor in good health (CMV status not recorded). Some clones in this sample may be carry-over from other donors' samples. In DNA form, the CDR3 reads TGCGCCAGCAGCCAAGAAGCTAGCCTAAGCTCCTACAATGAGCAGTTCTTC. It yields the protein CASSQEASLSSYNEQFF.